One and the same sample provided the 6 T cell receptor beta chains below, sequenced in a study of CD8 T cells in ankylosing spondylitis. TCRdb itself ran the 5' RACE reads through MiXCR, one entry per CDR3 protein. This sample has under 150,000 distinct CDR3 sequences, with approximately 9.9% found just once. The sample comprised blood, either unsorted or a sorted T cell fraction (not recorded which). The receptor set was obtained from a male donor with ankylosing spondylitis or in good health (not recorded which).

This clonotype was seen ten or more times. The J gene is TRBJ2-1, the V gene TRBV28; 12 nucleotides agree with TRBD2. CDR3 length equals 16 residues. V was pared by 7 bases and J by 9 bases, with 13 bases of the junction left unmatched. Germline CDR1 MDHEN, CDR2 SYDVKM. The CDR3 bases are TGTGCCAGCACCAAAAGACTAGCGGGAGCCGTGGGTGAGCAGTTCTTC. The encoded protein is CASTKRLAGAVGEQFF.

Relative to its sample, this clonotype is medium-sized (0.01 to 0.1%). This sequence joins TRBV20-1 and TRBJ2-3; D unclear. The CDR3 consists of 14 residues. Trimming removed 7 bases from V and 0 bases from J, with 14 bases in between. The germline V gene has CDR1 DFQATT and CDR2 SNEGSKA (reference sequence). The CDR3 nucleotides read TGCAGTGTTAACCTTAGGAAAAGCACAGATACGCAGTATTTT. Translated, it gives CSVNLRKSTDTQYF.

In DNA form, the CDR3 reads TGCAGTGCTGACAGGGTTAGGACTAGCGGGAAAGAGACCCAGTACTTC. Translating it yields CSADRVRTSGKETQYF. V gene TRBV20-1 combines with J gene TRBJ2-5, with TRBD2 identical over 12 bases. From germline, CDR1 is DFQATT and CDR2 SNEGSKA (reference sequence). CDR3 length: 16 residues. The J segment lost 3 bases and the V segment lost 5 bases, leaving 10 bases of the junction unmatched.

This clonotype was seen ten or more times. The gene calls are TRBV20-1 and TRBJ2-1; 10 bases map to TRBD2. J lost 3 bases, V lost 5 bases, and 4 bases had no gene match. Germline lookup yields CDR1 DFQATT and CDR2 SNEGSKA (reference sequence). The CDR3 is 14 amino acids. As DNA, the CDR3 is TGCAGTGCTTGGACTAGCGGAGGCTACAATGAGCAGTTCTTC. Protein product: CSAWTSGGYNEQFF.

Notes on this clonotype: This clone may be a read error of a much larger clone one base away. Given the absence of the conserved phenylalanine or tryptophan at the CDR3 end, a read error is likely. The chain uses TRBV15 and TRBJ2-3, with 11 bases lining up with TRBD2. V shed 3 bases and J 5 bases; nucleotides not matched to a gene: 7. The CDR3 totals 16 residues. Germline V CDR1 and CDR2: LNHNV, YYDKDF (reference sequence). As DNA, the CDR3 is TGTGCCACCAGCAGCCGGGTAGCGGGAGGGGGAGATACGCAGTATTAT. Encoded protein: CATSSRVAGGGDTQYY.

This clonotype was found a few times. The chain links TRBV24-1 to TRBJ2-2; weak D call: TRBD2 (6 bases). The length of the CDR3 is 14 residues. Germline CDR1 and CDR2: KGHDR and SFDVKD. Trimming took 7 bases from V and 7 from J, leaving 15 bases between them. CDR3 sequence (DNA): TGTGCCACCAGCCCTCGGGGGTCGGGCGGGGAGCTGTTTTTT. It codes for CATSPRGSGGELFF.